One and the same sample provided the 9 T cell receptor beta chains below, sequenced in a study of CD8+ T cells in alopecia areata. RNA was isolated and reverse transcribed to cDNA, the sequencing template. This table comes from immunoSEQ multiplex PCR, and its TCRdb copy is limited to in-frame clones, with some not included. The sample contains around 110,000 clones, none occurring once; less than 20% lies in the top ten. Sequencing was done on a sample of lesional skin. Receptors originate from a C3H/HeJ mouse with alopecia areata. Strain haplotype at MHC: H2-k.

Comment on this clone: The germline and genes are mouse ones. The read ends 4 residues before the CDR3 terminus; that terminus is restored from the germline J gene. The rearrangement links TRBV19 to TRBJ1-1; TRBD1 matches at 10 bases. The germline CDR1 and CDR2 sequences are FNHDT and SITEND (reference sequence). There are 13 residues in the CDR3. The CDR3: CASRTDRGTEVFF. CDR3 bases read: TGTGCCAGCAGAACGGACAGGGGGACA.

The sample holds a few counts of this clone. A read error may account for a junction end that differs from germline. Gene names and germline refer to mouse. Read coverage stops 4 residues before the CDR3 terminus; the germline J gene supplies the remainder. V usage is TRBV13-2 and J usage is TRBJ2-1; 7 bases agree with TRBD1. CDR3 size: 16 residues. Germline CDR1 NNHNN, CDR2 SYGAGS (reference sequence). Here the CDR3 reads CASGDGDSGNYAEQFF. CDR3 DNA, as far as it was read: TGTGCCAGCGGGGATGGGGACAGCGGGAACTATGCT.

Note on this clone: The gene names given are mouse names. The CDR3 end falls 4 residues outside the read, so it is completed with the germline J gene. The chain has TRBV13-3 and TRBJ2-4, with D maybe TRBD1 (6 bases). CDR1 NNHDY and CDR2 SYVADS come from the germline V gene. The CDR3 is made up of 16 amino acids. The chain's CDR3 is CASSDAAGRGKNTLYF. CDR3 DNA (partial): TGTGCCAGCAGTGATGCGGCGGGGAGGGGGAAAAAC.

Details on this clone: Gene names are the mouse ones. Sequencing ends 4 residues short of the CDR3 end; the germline J gene provides the rest. This chain joins TRBV13-1 and TRBJ1-1, with a weak D call TRBD1 (6 bases). Germline CDR1 is NSHNY and CDR2 is SYGAGN. This CDR3 comprises 15 residues. The ends were cut back, 0 bases at V and 0 bases at J, with 9 bases in the middle. CDR3 sequence reads: CASSDEGGPNTEVFF. The sequenced CDR3 bases are TGTGCCAGCAGTGATGAGGGGGGGCCAAACACA.

This clone was recorded a few times. Gene names follow the mouse nomenclature. The read terminates 4 residues ahead of where the CDR3 ends, so the germline J gene completes it. This chain joins TRBV31 and TRBJ1-4, with D maybe TRBD1 (5 bases). The V end was cut by 0 bases, the J end by 2 bases, with 10 bases between. The CDR3 covers 15 residues. In germline, CDR1 is GKSSPN, CDR2 SITVG. The CDR3 spells CAWSLAGGSNERLFF. The sequenced part of the CDR3 DNA is TGTGCCTGGAGTCTAGCTGGGGGATCCAACGAA.

This clone has just a few counts. Gene and germline names: mouse. Read sequence stops 4 residues before the CDR3 end, and the germline J gene provides the missing end. This sequence joins TRBV13-3 and TRBJ1-1; TRBD1 matches 9 bases. V gave up 2 bases and J gave up 3 bases; unmatched junction bases: 8. The CDR3 length is 16 residues. Germline CDR1 NNHDY, CDR2 SYVADS. The CDR3 DNA, read in part, is TGTGCCAGCAGTGACCCCGGGACAGGGTGGGACACA. Translation gives CASSDPGTGWDT. From start to end, the CDR3 is CASSDPGTGWDTEVFF.

For this clone: Gene names denote mouse genes. The read ends 4 residues shy of where the CDR3 ends; the end is completed using the germline J gene. The chain links TRBV19 to TRBJ2-7; the match to TRBD1 covers 7 bases. CDR3 length: 13 residues. From germline, CDR1 is FNHDT and CDR2 SITEND (reference sequence). The CDR3 sequence is CASSPRGQYEQYF. The sequenced part of the CDR3 DNA is TGTGCCAGCAGCCCAAGGGGACAGTAT.

Worth noting for this clone: Any gene name here is a mouse gene name. The read halts 4 residues ahead of the CDR3 end, with the missing end drawn from the germline J gene. The gene calls are TRBV14 and TRBJ2-1; maybe TRBD2 (6 bases). Germline loops: CDR1 SGHDT, CDR2 FRDEAV. The CDR3 has 13 amino acids. The chain's CDR3 is CASSFWGLAEQFF. CDR3 DNA (partial): TGTGCCAGCAGTTTTTGGGGGTTAGCT.

As to this clone: The gene names here belong to mouse. The observed sequence ends 4 residues before the CDR3 terminus, with the missing tail filled in from the germline J gene. This chain joins TRBV19 and TRBJ2-5; 10 bases align to TRBD2. The CDR3 length is 16 residues. Germline-derived CDR1 and CDR2 are FNHDT and SITEND (reference sequence). The CDR3 loop is CASSIVGLGGPDTQYF. The part of the CDR3 DNA that was read is TGTGCCAGCAGTATAGTTGGGCTGGGGGGGCCCGAC.